These T cell receptor beta chains were read from a single sample in a study of molecular identifiers for immune sequencing clone quantification. From the PCR reads, TCRdb called clonotypes with MiXCR, one entry per CDR3 protein. The sample lists about 60,000 distinct CDR3 sequences, about 17% occurring once. The sequencing input was naive CD8+ T cells from blood, with Jurkat cell RNA spiked in. These receptor sequences come from a human donor in good health. Some libraries in this study had Jurkat cell RNA spiked in. The CDR3 runs from the conserved cysteine through the conserved F or W. The D gene is left open where the match is weak. Rows give clone size only sometimes, using once, few, many, or a class for an expanded clone.

size | D | J | V | DNA | CDR3
many | TRBD1 | TRBJ1-6 | TRBV28 | TGTGCCAGCAGGGTTTGGGACAGCGGTAATTCACCCCTCCACTTT | CASRVWDSGNSPLHF
- | - | TRBJ2-1 | TRBV7-9 | TGTGCCAGCAGCTTAACTGGGACTTTGCAGTTCTTC | CASSLTGTLQFF
few | - | TRBJ2-1 | TRBV29-1 | TGCAGCGTTTTGATCTCGCAGATGGGCTCCTACAATGAGCAGTTCTTC | CSVLISQMGSYNEQFF
many | - | TRBJ1-1 | TRBV19 | TGTGCCAGTAGTCTCGTCAGGAACACTGAAGCTTTCTTT | CASSLVRNTEAFF
- | TRBD1 | TRBJ2-7 | TRBV27 | TGTGCCAGCAGTTTATATTCCGGGACAGCTTACGAGCAGTACTTC | CASSLYSGTAYEQYF
few | - | TRBJ1-5 | TRBV12-5 | TGTGCTAGTGGTTTGGAAAGGGACACCCTGGACGATCCCCAGCATTTT | CASGLERDTLDDPQHF
- | TRBD2 | TRBJ2-1 | TRBV27 | TGTGCCAGCAGCCCGGGGGGGAACAATGGGCAGTTCTTC | CASSPGGNNGQFF
many | TRBD1 | TRBJ2-7 | TRBV25-1 | TGTGCCAGCAGTCCCGGGACAGCCTCCTACGAGCAGTACTTC | CASSPGTASYEQYF
many | - | TRBJ2-2 | TRBV12-3/TRBV12-4 | TGTGCCAGCACCCTGGGTGGGTCCTCCGAGGCCGGGGAGCTGTTTTTT | CASTLGGSSEAGELFF
- | - | TRBJ1-1 | TRBV12-5 | TGTGCTAGTGGTTTGGTGTCGGGGATTACAACTGAAGCTTTCTTT | CASGLVSGITTEAFF
many | TRBD2 | TRBJ2-7 | TRBV4-1 | TGCGCCAGCAGCCAAGGCGGGAGTAGCTACGAGCAGTACTTC | CASSQGGSSYEQYF
many | - | TRBJ1-2 | TRBV13 | TGTGCCAGCAGCCGGGACGGTGACACTAACTATGGCTACACCTTC | CASSRDGDTNYGYTF
many | - | TRBJ2-7 | TRBV29-1 | TGCAGCGCCCCCAGACAGGACCCCTCCTACGAGCAGTACTTC | CSAPRQDPSYEQYF
many | - | TRBJ2-7 | TRBV29-1 | TGCAGCGTCAGGCCCCGAGGAGCAGGATCCTACGAGCAGTACTTC | CSVRPRGAGSYEQYF
many | TRBD1 | TRBJ1-5 | TRBV4-1 | TGCGCCAGCAGCCCCGGCCGGGACAGGGCCGATCAGCCCCAGCATTTT | CASSPGRDRADQPQHF
many | - | TRBJ1-1 | TRBV2 | TGTGCCAGCGGGACGGCCGGTCCGGTGTTAACTGAAGCTTTCTTT | CASGTAGPVLTEAFF
many | - | TRBJ1-1 | TRBV21-1 | TGTGCCAGCAGCAAAGGGAAGGGGGGCGTGGGAATGAACACTGAAGCTTTCTTT | CASSKGKGGVGMNTEAFF
many | - | TRBJ2-3 | TRBV27 | TGTGCCAGCAGTTTAGGTTTCACAGATACGCAGTATTTT | CASSLGFTDTQYF
- | - | TRBJ2-7 | TRBV7-7 | TGTGCTAGCAGCCCATCCCCCATAAACCGTGATTACTCCTACGAGCAGTACTTC | CASSPSPINRDYSYEQYF
few | - | TRBJ2-4 | TRBV27 | TGTGCCAGCAGAACTATACGCAGGGGTTTAGCCAAAAACATTCAGTACTTC | CASRTIRRGLAKNIQYF
many | - | TRBJ2-3 | TRBV7-3 | TGTGCCAGCAGCCCGATGGGTTGGGATACGCAGTATTTT | CASSPMGWDTQYF
few | - | TRBJ2-7 | TRBV11-3 | TGTGCCAGCAGCTTAGTCGGGGGACCCTCCTACGAGCAGTACTTC | CASSLVGGPSYEQYF
many | - | TRBJ2-1 | TRBV19 | TGTGCCAGTAGCGGGACCGACTACAATGAGCAGTTCTTC | CASSGTDYNEQFF
many | - | TRBJ1-5 | TRBV4-1 | TGCGCCAGCAGCCAAAACCGGGACACTGACTTCGGTCAGCCCCAGCATTTT | CASSQNRDTDFGQPQHF
many | - | TRBJ2-5 | TRBV20-1 | TGCAGTGCTAGAGATCCCGACGGTCAAGAGACCCAGTACTTC | CSARDPDGQETQYF
- | TRBD1 | TRBJ2-7 | TRBV20-1 | TGCAGTGCAAAGGGGGCCTCCTACTACGAGCAGTACTTC | CSAKGASYYEQYF
few | - | TRBJ2-1 | TRBV15 | TGTGCCACCAGCAGACCCTTGGTGGTCAATGAGCAGTTCTTC | CATSRPLVVNEQFF
many | - | TRBJ1-2 | TRBV6-6 | TGTGCCAGCAGTTACTCTGGGGGCAGCTATGGCTACACCTTC | CASSYSGGSYGYTF
many | - | TRBJ2-1 | TRBV29-1 | TGCAGCGTTGAAGGATTTATCGGGGGTAGGAATGAGCAGTTCTTC | CSVEGFIGGRNEQFF
many | - | TRBJ2-7 | TRBV7-9 | TGTGCCAGCAGCTTTCCCTCGAGACAGAACGAGCAGTACTTC | CASSFPSRQNEQYF
many | - | TRBJ1-1 | TRBV29-1 | TGCAGCGTTGAAGTTAATCTGTTCGGCAGGGGCTCTGAAGCTTTCTTT | CSVEVNLFGRGSEAFF
few | - | TRBJ2-1 | TRBV5-5 | TGTGCCAGCAGCTTGGTGGGGGGGGCGGTAGAGCAGTTCTTC | CASSLVGGAVEQFF
many | - | TRBJ2-7 | TRBV20-1 | TGCAGTGCCTTGGGACAAGAAGGCTACGAGCAGTACTTC | CSALGQEGYEQYF
few | - | TRBJ2-1 | TRBV6-1 | TGTGCCAGCAGTGAATGGAAAGGCTCCTACAATGAGCAGTTCTTC | CASSEWKGSYNEQFF
few | TRBD2 | TRBJ2-7 | TRBV12-3/TRBV12-4 | TGTGCCAGCAGCCCACGACAGACTAGCGGGGACGAGCAGTACTTC | CASSPRQTSGDEQYF
many | - | TRBJ2-3 | TRBV6-6 | TGTGCCAGCAGGCCGGGACGGACAGATACGCAGTATTTT | CASRPGRTDTQYF